Listed here is a single TCR beta chain. Antigen: not known. V was cut by 4 bases and J by 0 bases, with 3 bases left in between. Germline V CDR1 and CDR2: SGHTA, FQGNSA. This CDR3 has 13 amino acids. This sample was taken from a study of CD8+CD57+ T cells in acquired aplastic anemia. Patients sequenced had flow cytometry evidence of CD8+CD57+ cell expansion. Whole-study findings and limits: Fewer than 35 CD8+ CDR3 sequences occurred in both the patients and the controls.

Genomic DNA provided the template from which TCR beta VDJ and CDR3 profiles were obtained. One entry per CDR3 protein, called by TCRdb with MiXCR from the reads. The sample has approximately 260,000 distinct CDR3 sequences; 82% are singletons. The origin of this receptor is a human donor with aplastic anemia. J is TRBJ2-2 and V is TRBV7-2; no firm D call. Sequenced: sorted CD4+, CD8+, or CD8+CD57+ T cells (not recorded which) from PBMCs. CDR3 region: CASSSPNTGELFF. CDR3 nucleotides: TGTGCCAGCAGCTCCCCGAACACCGGGGAGCTGTTTTTT.